What follows is one TCR beta chain and its context. Its matching antigen is unknown. Approximately 2 micrograms of genomic DNA (from cryopreserved PBMCs) were used for TCR beta libraries. The sample belongs to a study of cytotoxic CD8 clonotypes in ibrutinib-treated CLL. Study-level background: Overall, about 25 responses were partial and 2 complete; following median roughly 68 months, roughly 15 patients stayed remitted and roughly twelve progressed.

Assay used: immunoSEQ multiplex PCR; TCRdb lists only in-frame clones, some missing. This table has 12,000 or so clones, around three quarters appearing once. Study-level findings and limits: Few clonotypes were public, and these shrank or held steady under treatment.

This CDR3 contains 14 residues. Germline CDR1 reads SGDLS; CDR2 reads YYNGEE. Trimming shortened V by 3 bases and J by 0 bases, and 9 bases separated the two germline ends. The clonotype originates from a human donor with chronic lymphocytic leukemia. Sequenced here: PBMCs, sampled at disease progression, from a patient treated with ibrutinib. The chain uses TRBV9 and TRBJ1-2; the D gene is possibly TRBD1 (6 bases). CDR3 DNA: TGTGCCAGCAGCGAGGGACAAGCTAACTATGGCTACACCTTC. It yields the protein CASSEGQANYGYTF. The entire variable domain, with the rest obtained from reference TRBV9 and TRBJ1-2, is as follows: DSGVTQTPKHLITATGQRVTLRCSPRSGDLSVYWYQQSLDQGLQFLIQYYNGEERAKGNILERFSAQQFPDLHSELNLSSLELGDSALYFCASSEGQANYGYTFGSGTRLTVV.